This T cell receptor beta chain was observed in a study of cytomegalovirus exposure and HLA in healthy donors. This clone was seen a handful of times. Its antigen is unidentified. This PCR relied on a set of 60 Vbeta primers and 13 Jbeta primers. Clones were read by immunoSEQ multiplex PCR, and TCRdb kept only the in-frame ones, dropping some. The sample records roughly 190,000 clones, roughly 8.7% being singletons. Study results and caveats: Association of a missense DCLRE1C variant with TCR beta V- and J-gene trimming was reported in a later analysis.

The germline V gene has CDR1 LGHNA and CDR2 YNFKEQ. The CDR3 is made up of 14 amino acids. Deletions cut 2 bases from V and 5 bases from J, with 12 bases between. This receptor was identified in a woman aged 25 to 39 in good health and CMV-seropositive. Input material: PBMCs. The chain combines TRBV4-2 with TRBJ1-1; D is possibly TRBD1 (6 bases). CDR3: CASSQSHRVTEAFF. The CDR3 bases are TGTGCCAGCAGCCAATCTCACAGGGTAACTGAAGCTTTCTTT.